This T cell receptor (beta chain) was observed in a study of blood T cell repertoires in COVID-19. Losses at the gene ends were 4 bases for V and 7 bases for J; bases not matched to a gene: 6. CDR3 length equals 13 residues. Germline V gene sequence: CDR1 SNHLY, CDR2 FYNNEI. Assay used: immunoSEQ multiplex PCR; TCRdb lists only in-frame clones, some missing. The profile shows 150,000 or so clones, over 70% of them singletons. This sequence originates from a woman in her forties or fifties in a cohort exposed to, infected with or recovered from COVID-19 (not recorded which). V and J are TRBV2 and TRBJ2-7, with 8 nucleotides matching TRBD1. The sequencing input was PBMCs or T cells enriched from blood (not recorded which). The CDR3 sequence is CASSVQGVWEQYF. In DNA, the CDR3 is TGTGCCAGCAGTGTACAGGGGGTATGGGAGCAGTACTTC.